These T cell receptor beta chains were read from a single sample in a study of T cells in localized non-small cell lung cancer. Measured with immunoSEQ multiplex PCR; TCRdb has only the in-frame clones, and not every one. The sample includes approximately 4,800 clones, around a third seen only once; the top ten take 9.5% to 15%. Source: lung tumor tissue, taken before any cancer treatment. The receptors originated from a male donor older than 55 with stage III lung adenocarcinoma. The CDR3 runs from the conserved cysteine through the conserved F or W. The D gene is left open where the match is weak. Only part of the rows carry a size: once, few, many, or a class if the clone is expanded.

V gene: TRBV14
J gene: TRBJ2-1
D gene: -
clone size: -
CDR3 protein: CASSLNRLYNEQFF
CDR3 DNA: TGTGCCAGCAGCCTAAACAGATTATACAATGAGCAGTTCTTC

V gene: TRBV5-1
J gene: TRBJ1-3
D gene: -
clone size: -
CDR3 protein: CASSWDRFTGNTIYF
CDR3 DNA: TGCGCCAGCAGCTGGGACCGATTCACTGGAAACACCATATATTTT

V gene: TRBV14
J gene: TRBJ2-7
D gene: TRBD2
clone size: -
CDR3 protein: CAAIGRLSYEQYF
CDR3 DNA: TGTGCCGCCATCGGGAGGCTTTCCTACGAGCAGTACTTC

V gene: TRBV14
J gene: TRBJ2-7
D gene: -
clone size: -
CDR3 protein: CASSLLDWGEQYF
CDR3 DNA: TGTGCCAGCAGCCTTCTGGACTGGGGTGAGCAGTACTTC

V gene: TRBV28
J gene: TRBJ2-3
D gene: -
clone size: medium-sized
CDR3 protein: CASTRGTDTQYF
CDR3 DNA: TGTGCCAGCACCCGAGGCACAGATACGCAGTATTTT

V gene: TRBV2
J gene: TRBJ2-2
D gene: TRBD2
clone size: few
CDR3 protein: CASRGLARDTGELFF
CDR3 DNA: TGTGCCAGCAGGGGACTAGCAAGGGACACCGGGGAGCTGTTTTTT

V gene: TRBV19
J gene: TRBJ2-3
D gene: TRBD1
clone size: few
CDR3 protein: CASRRTGTSTDTQYF
CDR3 DNA: TGTGCCAGTAGGAGGACAGGGACTAGCACAGATACGCAGTATTTT

V gene: TRBV5-1
J gene: TRBJ1-1
D gene: -
clone size: -
CDR3 protein: CASSPAGQGYTEAFF
CDR3 DNA: TGCGCCAGCAGCCCGGCGGGACAAGGGTACACTGAAGCTTTCTTT

V gene: TRBV11-3
J gene: TRBJ2-1
D gene: TRBD1
clone size: few
CDR3 protein: CASSLIDRAAGEQFF
CDR3 DNA: TGTGCCAGCAGCTTGATAGACAGGGCCGCAGGTGAGCAGTTCTTC

V gene: TRBV9
J gene: TRBJ1-1
D gene: TRBD1
clone size: few
CDR3 protein: CASSLGTGATGTEAFF
CDR3 DNA: TGTGCCAGCAGCCTTGGGACAGGGGCGACGGGCACTGAAGCTTTCTTT

V gene: TRBV30
J gene: TRBJ1-2
D gene: -
clone size: -
CDR3 protein: CAWSWGGDYTF
CDR3 DNA: TGTGCCTGGAGTTGGGGGGGAGACTACACCTTC

V gene: TRBV18
J gene: TRBJ2-1
D gene: TRBD2
clone size: few
CDR3 protein: CASSPGLASEQFF
CDR3 DNA: TGTGCCAGCTCACCCGGACTAGCGAGTGAGCAGTTCTTC

V gene: TRBV11-3
J gene: TRBJ1-3
D gene: -
clone size: -
CDR3 protein: CASSLNDGPGNTIYF
CDR3 DNA: TGTGCCAGCAGCTTGAATGACGGCCCTGGAAACACCATATATTTT

V gene: TRBV9
J gene: TRBJ2-1
D gene: TRBD2
clone size: -
CDR3 protein: CASSSSGRGYNEQFF
CDR3 DNA: TGTGCCAGCAGCTCCAGCGGGAGGGGTTACAATGAGCAGTTCTTC

V gene: TRBV6-9
J gene: TRBJ2-3
D gene: TRBD2
clone size: few
CDR3 protein: CASSATGLAVLSLTDTQYF
CDR3 DNA: TGTGCCAGCAGTGCCACGGGACTAGCGGTACTGTCCCTCACAGATACGCAGTATTTT

V gene: TRBV30
J gene: TRBJ1-5
D gene: -
clone size: few
CDR3 protein: CAWSSGKRQANQPQHF
CDR3 DNA: TGTGCCTGGAGCTCCGGAAAAAGACAGGCTAATCAGCCCCAGCATTTT

V gene: TRBV11-3
J gene: TRBJ2-1
D gene: -
clone size: medium-sized
CDR3 protein: CASSWRGPYNEQFF
CDR3 DNA: TGTGCCAGCAGCTGGCGGGGGCCTTACAATGAGCAGTTCTTC

V gene: TRBV27
J gene: TRBJ2-2
D gene: -
clone size: -
CDR3 protein: CASSLRQLSTGELFF
CDR3 DNA: TGTGCCAGCAGTTTACGACAGTTATCCACCGGGGAGCTGTTTTTT

V gene: TRBV15
J gene: TRBJ1-5
D gene: -
clone size: -
CDR3 protein: CATKPGPSNQPQHF
CDR3 DNA: TGTGCCACCAAACCGGGACCTAGCAATCAGCCCCAGCATTTT

V gene: TRBV11-3
J gene: TRBJ2-7
D gene: TRBD2
clone size: medium-sized
CDR3 protein: CASSRRGTSESYEQYF
CDR3 DNA: TGTGCCAGCAGCCGTCGCGGGACTAGCGAGAGCTACGAGCAGTACTTC

V gene: TRBV11-3
J gene: TRBJ1-2
D gene: -
clone size: medium-sized
CDR3 protein: CASSSIGTVYGYTF
CDR3 DNA: TGTGCCAGCAGCTCGATCGGGACGGTATATGGCTACACCTTC